Described below is a single T cell receptor (beta chain) sequence and its context. Its antigen is not identified. CDR1 SQVTM and CDR2 ANQGSEA come from the germline V gene. The CDR3 length is 13 residues. V shed 7 bases and J shed 2 bases, with 12 bases lying between them. This sample was taken from a study of OX40 agonist ivuxolimab in advanced cancers. General observations from the study: In general, CD8+ T cells held more expanded clones than CD4+ did, on average. Among the nonresponders, some also had low normalized T-cell clonal expansion.

Using immunoSEQ multiplex PCR, the repertoire was profiled, and TCRdb retains in-frame clones only, with some absent. The sample has approximately 57,000 clones; 75% to 85% are singletons. Specimen: CD4+ or CD8+ T cells sorted from blood, collected in a trial of the OX40 agonist ivuxolimab. This clonotype originated in an adult with an advanced solid tumor such as melanoma, head and neck, liver or kidney cancer. The chain is built from TRBV29-1 and TRBJ2-1, with D maybe TRBD1 (6 bases). CDR3 sequence: CSGRQDTYNEQFF. The DNA of the CDR3 is TGCAGCGGCCGACAGGATACCTACAATGAGCAGTTCTTC.